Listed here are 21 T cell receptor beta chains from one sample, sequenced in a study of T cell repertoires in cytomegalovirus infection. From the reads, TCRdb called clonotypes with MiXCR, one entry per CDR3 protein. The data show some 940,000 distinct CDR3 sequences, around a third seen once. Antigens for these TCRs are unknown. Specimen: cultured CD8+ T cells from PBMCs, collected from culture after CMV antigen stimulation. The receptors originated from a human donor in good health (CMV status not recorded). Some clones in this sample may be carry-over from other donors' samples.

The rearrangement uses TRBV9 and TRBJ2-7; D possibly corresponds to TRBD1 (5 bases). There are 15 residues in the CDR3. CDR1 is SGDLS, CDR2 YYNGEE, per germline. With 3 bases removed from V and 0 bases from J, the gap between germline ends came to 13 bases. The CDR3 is CASSAGPQVSYEQYF. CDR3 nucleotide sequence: TGTGCCAGCAGCGCAGGGCCCCAGGTCTCCTACGAGCAGTACTTC.

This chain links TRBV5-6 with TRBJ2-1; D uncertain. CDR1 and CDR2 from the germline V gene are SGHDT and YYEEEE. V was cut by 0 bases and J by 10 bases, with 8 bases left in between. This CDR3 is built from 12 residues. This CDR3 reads CASSLARLEQFF. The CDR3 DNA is TGTGCCAGCAGCTTGGCCCGCTTAGAGCAGTTCTTC. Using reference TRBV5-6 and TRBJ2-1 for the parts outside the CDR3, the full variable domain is DAGVTQSPTHLIKTRGQQVTLRCSPKSGHDTVSWYQQALGQGPQFIFQYYEEEERQRGNFPDRFSGHQFPNYSSELNVNALLLGDSALYLCASSLARLEQFFGPGTRLTVL.

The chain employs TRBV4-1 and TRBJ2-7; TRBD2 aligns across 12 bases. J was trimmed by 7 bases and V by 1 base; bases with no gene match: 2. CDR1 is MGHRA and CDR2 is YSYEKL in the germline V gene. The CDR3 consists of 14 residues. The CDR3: CASSQVGLAGEQYV. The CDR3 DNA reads TGCGCCAGCAGCCAAGTGGGACTAGCGGGTGAGCAGTACGTC.

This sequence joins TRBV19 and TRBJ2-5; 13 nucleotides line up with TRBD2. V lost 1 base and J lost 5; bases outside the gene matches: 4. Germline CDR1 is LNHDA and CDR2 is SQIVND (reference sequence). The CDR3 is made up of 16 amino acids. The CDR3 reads CASSIGWTSGGETQYF. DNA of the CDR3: TGTGCCAGTAGTATAGGTTGGACTAGCGGGGGTGAGACCCAGTACTTC.

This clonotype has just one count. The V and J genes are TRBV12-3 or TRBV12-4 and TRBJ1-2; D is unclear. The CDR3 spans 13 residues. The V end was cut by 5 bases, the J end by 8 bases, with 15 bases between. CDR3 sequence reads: CASSDGQSEGYTF. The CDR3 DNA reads TGTGCCAGCAGTGACGGTCAGTCGGAGGGCTACACCTTC.

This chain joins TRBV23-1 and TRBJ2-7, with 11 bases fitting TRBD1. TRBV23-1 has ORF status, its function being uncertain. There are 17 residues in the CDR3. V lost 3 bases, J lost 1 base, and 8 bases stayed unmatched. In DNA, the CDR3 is TGCGCCAGCAGTCACACATCCGGGACAGGGGGATCCTACGAGCAGTACTTC. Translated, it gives CASSHTSGTGGSYEQYF.

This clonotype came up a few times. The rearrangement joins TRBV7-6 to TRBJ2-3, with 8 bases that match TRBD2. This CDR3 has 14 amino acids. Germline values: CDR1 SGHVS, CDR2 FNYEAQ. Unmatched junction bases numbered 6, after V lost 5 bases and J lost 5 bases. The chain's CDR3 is CASSSSGNGDTQYF. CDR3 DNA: TGTGCCAGCAGCAGTAGCGGGAACGGAGATACGCAGTATTTT.

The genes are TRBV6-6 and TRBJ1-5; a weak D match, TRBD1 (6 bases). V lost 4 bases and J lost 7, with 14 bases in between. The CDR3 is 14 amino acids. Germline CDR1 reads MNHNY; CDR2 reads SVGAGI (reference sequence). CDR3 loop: CASSFQGIRQPQHF. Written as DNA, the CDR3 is TGTGCCAGCAGTTTTCAGGGGATAAGACAGCCCCAGCATTTT.

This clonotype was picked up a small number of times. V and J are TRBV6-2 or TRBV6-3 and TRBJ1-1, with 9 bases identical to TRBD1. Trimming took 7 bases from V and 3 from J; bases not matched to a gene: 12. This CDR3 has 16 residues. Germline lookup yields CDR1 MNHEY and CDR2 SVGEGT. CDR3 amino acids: CASKRETGGGYTEAFF. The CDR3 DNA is TGTGCCAGCAAAAGGGAGACAGGGGGTGGCTACACTGAAGCTTTCTTT.

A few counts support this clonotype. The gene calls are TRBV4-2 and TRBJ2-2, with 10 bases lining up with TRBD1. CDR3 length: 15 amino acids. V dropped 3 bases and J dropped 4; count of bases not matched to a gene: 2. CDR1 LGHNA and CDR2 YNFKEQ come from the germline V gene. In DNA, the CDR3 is TGTGCCAGCAGCCAGACAGGGGGCATCACCGGGGAGCTGTTTTTT. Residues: CASSQTGGITGELFF.

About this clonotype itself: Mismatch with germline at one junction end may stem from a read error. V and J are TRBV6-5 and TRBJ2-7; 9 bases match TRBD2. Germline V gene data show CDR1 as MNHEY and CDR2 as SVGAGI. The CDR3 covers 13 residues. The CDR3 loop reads CANSYGDSGRKYF. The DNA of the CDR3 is TGTGCCAACAGTTACGGCGACAGCGGGAGGAAGTACTTC.

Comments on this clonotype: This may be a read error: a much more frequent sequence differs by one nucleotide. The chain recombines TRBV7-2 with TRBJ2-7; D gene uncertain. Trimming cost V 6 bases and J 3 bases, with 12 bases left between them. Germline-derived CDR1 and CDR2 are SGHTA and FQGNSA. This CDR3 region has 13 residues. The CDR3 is CASRSDPYYEQYV. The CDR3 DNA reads TGTGCCAGCAGATCGGACCCATACTACGAGCAGTACGTC.

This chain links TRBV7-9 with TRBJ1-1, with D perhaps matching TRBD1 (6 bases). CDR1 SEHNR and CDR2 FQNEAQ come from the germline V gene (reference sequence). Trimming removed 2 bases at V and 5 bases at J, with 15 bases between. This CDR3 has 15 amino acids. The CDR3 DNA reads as TGTGCCAGCAGCTTAACTGCGGGGGGCAGGACTGAAGCTTTCTTT. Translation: CASSLTAGGRTEAFF.

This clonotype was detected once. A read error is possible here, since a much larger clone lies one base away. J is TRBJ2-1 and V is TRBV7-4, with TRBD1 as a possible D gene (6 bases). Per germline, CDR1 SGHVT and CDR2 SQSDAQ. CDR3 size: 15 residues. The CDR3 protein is CASSTGNPLYNEQLF. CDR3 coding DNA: TGTGCCAGCAGTACAGGGAACCCTCTTTACAATGAGCAGTTGTTC.

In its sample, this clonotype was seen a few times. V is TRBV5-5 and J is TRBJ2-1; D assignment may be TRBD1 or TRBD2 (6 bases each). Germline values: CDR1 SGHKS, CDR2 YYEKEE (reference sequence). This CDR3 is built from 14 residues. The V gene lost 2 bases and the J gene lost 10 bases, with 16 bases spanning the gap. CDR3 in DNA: TGTGCCAGCAGCTTTCACGGGGGCTCAATGGAGCAGTTCTTC. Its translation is CASSFHGGSMEQFF.

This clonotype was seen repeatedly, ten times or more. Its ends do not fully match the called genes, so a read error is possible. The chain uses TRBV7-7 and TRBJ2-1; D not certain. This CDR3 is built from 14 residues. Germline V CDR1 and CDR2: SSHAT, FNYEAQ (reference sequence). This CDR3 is CASSLGRAYNEQFF. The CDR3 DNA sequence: TGTGCTAGCAGCTTAGGTCGGGCCTACAATGAGCAGTTCTTC.

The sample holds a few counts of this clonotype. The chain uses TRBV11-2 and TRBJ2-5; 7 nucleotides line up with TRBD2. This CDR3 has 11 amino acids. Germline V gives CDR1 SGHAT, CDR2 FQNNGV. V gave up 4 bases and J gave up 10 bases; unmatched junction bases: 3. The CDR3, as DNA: TGTGCCAGCAGCTGGGGAGGGAGCCAGTACTTC. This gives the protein CASSWGGSQYF.

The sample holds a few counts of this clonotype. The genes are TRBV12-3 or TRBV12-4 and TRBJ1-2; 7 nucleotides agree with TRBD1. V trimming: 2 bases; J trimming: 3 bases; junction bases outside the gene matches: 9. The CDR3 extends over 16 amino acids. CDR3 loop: CASSLTPTGVDYGYTF. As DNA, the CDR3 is TGTGCCAGCAGTTTAACACCCACAGGGGTGGACTATGGCTACACCTTC.

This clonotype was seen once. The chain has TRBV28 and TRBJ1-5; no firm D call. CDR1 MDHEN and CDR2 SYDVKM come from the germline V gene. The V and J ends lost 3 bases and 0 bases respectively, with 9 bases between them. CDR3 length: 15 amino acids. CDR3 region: CASSFWGNSNQPQHF. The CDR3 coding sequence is TGTGCCAGCAGTTTTTGGGGAAATAGCAATCAGCCCCAGCATTTT.

CDR3 residues: CASSRGTGLGEQYV. CDR3 coding DNA: TGCGCCAGCAGCCGCGGGACAGGACTTGGAGAGCAGTACGTC. This chain joins TRBV4-1 and TRBJ2-7; 8 positions agree with TRBD1. This CDR3 is built from 14 residues. Germline V CDR1 and CDR2: MGHRA, YSYEKL. V gave up 4 bases and J gave up 7 bases; unmatched junction bases: 9.

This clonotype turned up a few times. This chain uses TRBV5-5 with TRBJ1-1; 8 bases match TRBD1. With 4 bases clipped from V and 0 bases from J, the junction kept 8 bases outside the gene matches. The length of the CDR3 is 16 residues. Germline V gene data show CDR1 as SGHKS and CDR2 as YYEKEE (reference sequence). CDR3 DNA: TGTGCCAGCAGCCCCACTGTGGGACAGGTGAACACTGAAGCTTTCTTT. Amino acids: CASSPTVGQVNTEAFF.